Following are 26 T cell receptor beta chains from one sample sequenced in a study of cytomegalovirus exposure and HLA in healthy donors. The primer mix had 60 Vbeta and 13 Jbeta primers. Sequencing used immunoSEQ multiplex PCR; TCRdb keeps in-frame clones, though not all of them. The sample holds around 130,000 clones, roughly four fifths seen once. The sequencing sample was made of PBMCs. These receptors came from a boy aged 2 to 9 in good health and CMV-seronegative.

The J gene is TRBJ2-1, the V gene TRBV6-1, with 11 bases identical to TRBD2. The ends lost 6 bases at V and 6 bases at J; junction bases unmatched: 7. CDR1 is MNHNS, CDR2 SASEGT, per germline. This CDR3 is 15 amino acids long. CDR3 sequence (DNA): TGTGCCAGCAGAATGGGTAGCGGGGGGGCCAATGAGCAGTTCTTC. Translation: CASRMGSGGANEQFF.

For the CDR3, the DNA is TGTGCCAGCAGCCAAGAGGTAGCGGCTAGCACAGATACGCAGTATTTT. Encoded protein: CASSQEVAASTDTQYF. The chain links TRBV7-8 to TRBJ2-3; a possible D gene is TRBD2 (6 bases). The CDR3 loop spans 16 amino acids. Germline lookup yields CDR1 SGHVS and CDR2 FQNEAQ. Trimming stripped 5 bases from V and 0 bases from J, with 15 bases between.

The V gene is TRBV6-5, the J gene TRBJ2-2; weak D call: TRBD1 (6 bases). V was clipped by 6 bases and J by 3 bases, with 11 bases between them. The CDR3 runs to 14 residues. Germline CDR1 is MNHEY and CDR2 is SVGAGI. The CDR3 DNA reads as TGTGCCAGCAGGCAGGGGCGCGACACCGGGGAGCTGTTTTTT. This codes for CASRQGRDTGELFF.

CDR3 nucleotides: TGTGCCAGCTCAACGACCTCAGGTTTAGGCACAGATACGCAGTATTTT. Amino acids: CASSTTSGLGTDTQYF. The V gene is TRBV18, the J gene TRBJ2-3; D uncertain. CDR1 and CDR2 from the germline V gene are KGHSH and LQKENI. Trimming removed 5 bases at V and 1 base at J, with 16 bases between. This CDR3 has 16 amino acids.

J is TRBJ2-7 and V is TRBV5-1; TRBD2 is a possible D gene (5 bases). The ends were cut back, 0 bases at V and 0 bases at J, with 13 bases in the middle. Germline assignment: CDR1 SGHRS and CDR2 YFSETQ. This CDR3 has 16 residues. The CDR3 protein is CASSLGESTLSYEQYV. The CDR3 DNA is TGCGCCAGCAGCTTGGGGGAGTCGACCCTCTCCTACGAGCAGTACGTC.

The chain carries TRBV6-5 and TRBJ1-1, with 9 positions matching TRBD1. Germline-derived CDR1 and CDR2 are MNHEY and SVGAGI. CDR3 length: 15 residues. The J segment lost 5 bases and the V segment lost 5 bases, leaving 9 bases of the junction unmatched. CDR3 loop: CASSMTTGGRTEAFF. The DNA of the CDR3 is TGTGCCAGCAGTATGACAACAGGGGGCAGGACTGAAGCTTTCTTT.

The rearrangement links TRBV9 to TRBJ1-4; D ambiguous. The V and J ends lost 1 base and 2 bases respectively, with 15 bases between them. CDR3 length: 17 amino acids. CDR1 is SGDLS and CDR2 is YYNGEE in the germline V gene. The CDR3 reads CASSVMGLAGTNEKLFF. CDR3 bases: TGTGCCAGCAGCGTAATGGGCCTGGCTGGGACTAATGAAAAACTGTTTTTT.

This clone was seen a single time. Mismatch with germline at one junction end may stem from a read error. The same CDR3 arises from other DNA sequences in this sample as well. The chain recombines TRBV2 with TRBJ1-4; tentatively, D is TRBD1 (5 bases). Looked up from germline, CDR1 is SNHLY and CDR2 is FYNNEI. CDR3 length: 15 amino acids. CDR3: CASTSQGSTNEKLFF. The CDR3 DNA is TGTGCCAGCACTTCCCAGGGCTCAACTAACGAAAAACTGTTTTTT.

The chain joins TRBV11-2 to TRBJ2-7, with D possibly TRBD1 on 5 matching bases. CDR3 length equals 16 residues. V gave up 4 bases and J gave up 4 bases, with 20 bases separating them. In germline, CDR1 is SGHAT, CDR2 FQNNGV. In nucleotides, the CDR3 is TGTGCCAGCAGCTCGCCCAGAGACAGCTTAGGGTACGAGCAGTACTTC. Amino acids: CASSSPRDSLGYEQYF.

This chain links TRBV7-2 with TRBJ2-7, with D possibly TRBD1 on 6 matching bases. Looked up from germline, CDR1 is SGHTA and CDR2 is FQGNSA. CDR3 size: 14 residues. The V end was cut by 1 base, the J end by 3 bases, with 10 bases between. CDR3 amino acids: CASSLGDILYEQYF. In nucleotides, the CDR3 is TGTGCCAGCAGCTTAGGGGACATTCTCTACGAGCAGTACTTC.

The chain carries TRBV7-3 and TRBJ1-6; 8 bases fit TRBD1. The germline CDR1 and CDR2 sequences are SGHTA and FQGTGA. V shed 6 bases and J 9 bases; nucleotides not matched to a gene: 7. The CDR3 length is 14 residues. CDR3 DNA: TGTGCCAGCAGTGCCGGGACAGGTACTTCACCCCTCCACTTT. Its protein product is CASSAGTGTSPLHF.

The J gene is TRBJ1-5, the V gene TRBV6-1, with a tentative D call TRBD1 (6 bases). V dropped 8 bases and J dropped 6 bases, with 17 bases sitting between them. The germline gives CDR1 MNHNS, CDR2 SASEGT. The CDR3 covers 14 residues. The CDR3 region has the DNA TGTGCCAGCCGTAAGACAGGAGATGGTCAGCCCCAGCATTTT. Translated: CASRKTGDGQPQHF.

The rearrangement uses TRBV27 and TRBJ2-1; no firm D call. Trimming cost V 3 bases and J 6 bases, with 9 bases left between them. The CDR3 has 13 amino acids. The germline CDR1 and CDR2 sequences are MNHEY and SMNVEV (reference sequence). Here the CDR3 reads CASSFPTVNEQFF. CDR3 in DNA: TGTGCCAGCAGTTTTCCTACAGTCAATGAGCAGTTCTTC.

The V gene is TRBV29-1, the J gene TRBJ2-4; D is perhaps TRBD2 (6 bases). V dropped 6 bases and J dropped 8 bases, with 17 bases sitting between them. CDR3 length equals 13 residues. Germline CDR1 SQVTM, CDR2 ANQGSEA. The CDR3 is CSVDRDGGDIQYF. As DNA, the CDR3 is TGCAGCGTGGACCGGGACGGGGGTGACATTCAGTACTTC.

As regards this clone: An end of the junction differs from the germline gene, which may be a read error. The chain employs TRBV9 and TRBJ2-5; 10 nucleotides agree with TRBD1. The CDR3 consists of 14 residues. Germline-derived CDR1 and CDR2 are SGDLS and YYNGEE. The CDR3 here is CASSGTGVGETQYF. Written as DNA, the CDR3 is TGTGCCAGTAGCGGGACAGGGGTGGGGGAGACCCAGTACTTC. Full variable domain (rest looked up from reference TRBV9 and TRBJ2-5): DSGVTQTPKHLITATGQRVTLRCSPRSGDLSVYWYQQSLDQGLQFLIQYYNGEERAKGNILERFSAQQFPDLHSELNLSSLELGDSALYFCASSGTGVGETQYFGPGTRLLVL.

This clone was detected once. The chain carries TRBV27 and TRBJ1-1, with 8 bases lining up with TRBD1. The CDR3 spans 16 residues. Germline V gene lookup returns CDR1 MNHEY and CDR2 SMNVEV (reference sequence). V was clipped by 8 bases and J by 4 bases; unmatched bases: 15. The CDR3 DNA reads TGTGCCAGCCATTGGCATCCAGGGGGCGCGGGCACTGAAGCTTTCTTT. Translated, it gives CASHWHPGGAGTEAFF.

This sequence joins TRBV30 and TRBJ2-3; tentative D call: TRBD2 (5 bases). V lost 0 bases and J lost 6, with 16 bases in between. The germline CDR1 and CDR2 sequences are GTSNPN and SVGIG (reference sequence). The CDR3 has 15 amino acids. In DNA form, the CDR3 reads TGTGCCTGGAGTGTACTGGACTTCAGCCCGGATACGCAGTATTTT. It encodes CAWSVLDFSPDTQYF.

This chain joins TRBV30 and TRBJ1-5; D is undetermined. The CDR3 is made up of 13 amino acids. Germline CDR1 and CDR2: GTSNPN and SVGIG (reference sequence). Trimming shortened V by 0 bases and J by 5 bases, and 8 bases separated the two germline ends. CDR3 in amino acids: CAWSVSGDQPQHF. As DNA, the CDR3 is TGTGCCTGGAGTGTAAGCGGAGATCAGCCCCAGCATTTT. The full variable domain, with the rest looked up from reference TRBV30 and TRBJ1-5, is SQTIHQWPATLVQPVGSPLSLECTVEGTSNPNLYWYRQAAGRGLQLLFYSVGIGQISSEVPQNLSASRPQDRQFILSSKKLLLSDSGFYLCAWSVSGDQPQHFGDGTRLSIL.

The chain uses TRBV9 and TRBJ1-5; 9 bases are shared with TRBD1. CDR1 is SGDLS, CDR2 YYNGEE, per germline. The CDR3 runs 15 residues. With V trimmed by 3 bases and J by 9 bases, 10 bases remained unmatched. The CDR3 region has the DNA TGTGCCAGCAGCGCGACAGGGGGGTTGGAGTCGCCCCAGCATTTT. This codes for CASSATGGLESPQHF. Complete variable domain (other parts from reference TRBV9 and TRBJ1-5): DSGVTQTPKHLITATGQRVTLRCSPRSGDLSVYWYQQSLDQGLQFLIQYYNGEERAKGNILERFSAQQFPDLHSELNLSSLELGDSALYFCASSATGGLESPQHFGDGTRLSIL.

This chain joins TRBV7-9 and TRBJ2-2; 14 bases are a match to TRBD2. This CDR3 contains 18 residues. V was clipped by 4 bases and J by 2 bases; unmatched bases: 6. Germline V gene data show CDR1 as SEHNR and CDR2 as FQNEAQ (reference sequence). For the CDR3, the DNA is TGTGCCAGCAGCTCCAGGACTAGCGGGGGGAAAAACACCGGGGAGCTGTTTTTT. It codes for CASSSRTSGGKNTGELFF.

This clone was seen only once. The V gene is TRBV4-3, the J gene TRBJ1-5, with no clear D. The CDR3 has 17 amino acids. In germline, CDR1 is LGHNA, CDR2 YSLEER. Trimming took off 0 bases at V and 0 bases at J, with 12 bases between the two ends. The CDR3 DNA sequence: TGCGCCAGCAGCCAAGATAGGGAGCAGTATAGCAATCAGCCCCAGCATTTT. Protein sequence: CASSQDREQYSNQPQHF.

The genes are TRBV19 and TRBJ2-5; 7 bases are shared with TRBD1. The germline gives CDR1 LNHDA, CDR2 SQIVND (reference sequence). Germline trimming cut 4 bases from V and 1 base from J; bases unmatched to any gene: 6. The CDR3 covers 15 residues. CDR3 amino acids: CASSNLRDSQETQYF. CDR3 DNA: TGTGCCAGTAGTAACCTCCGGGACAGCCAAGAGACCCAGTACTTC.

The chain employs TRBV19 and TRBJ1-2, with 7 bases matching TRBD1. The germline CDR1 and CDR2 sequences are LNHDA and SQIVND (reference sequence). The CDR3 extends over 13 amino acids. V trimming: 7 bases; J trimming: 6 bases; junction bases outside the gene matches: 8. The chain's CDR3 is CASNRDRVDGYTF. Here the CDR3 DNA reads TGTGCCAGTAACCGAGACAGGGTCGATGGCTACACCTTC.

The CDR3 DNA sequence: TGCGCCAGCAGCCCCCACACGAACACTGAAGCTTTCTTT. Residues: CASSPHTNTEAFF. The genes are TRBV5-1 and TRBJ1-1; no definite D call. With 4 bases removed from V and 1 base from J, the gap between germline ends came to 8 bases. The CDR3 sequence is 13 residues long. Looked up from germline, CDR1 is SGHRS and CDR2 is YFSETQ. Full variable domain (missing parts from reference TRBV5-1 and TRBJ1-1): KAGVTQTPRYLIKTRGQQVTLSCSPISGHRSVSWYQQTPGQGLQFLFEYFSETQRNKGNFPGRFSGRQFSNSRSEMNVSTLELGDSALYLCASSPHTNTEAFFGQGTRLTVV.

The rearrangement links TRBV11-2 to TRBJ2-7; tentatively, D is TRBD1 (5 bases). Germline assignment: CDR1 SGHAT and CDR2 FQNNGV. CDR3 size: 12 residues. V was cut by 5 bases and J by 3 bases, with 8 bases left in between. CDR3 loop: CASSPQGYEQYF. In nucleotides, the CDR3 is TGTGCCAGCAGCCCCCAGGGCTACGAGCAGTACTTC.

This clone was seen only a few times. The gene calls are TRBV27 and TRBJ2-5; D remains ambiguous. CDR3 length: 13 residues. Trimming left V 2 bases short and J 4 bases short, with 8 bases between. Looked up from germline, CDR1 is MNHEY and CDR2 is SMNVEV (reference sequence). This chain's CDR3 is CASSLLPPETQYF. In nucleotides, the CDR3 is TGTGCCAGCAGTTTACTACCCCCAGAGACCCAGTACTTC.